A single sample gave rise to the 5 T cell receptor beta chains below, sequenced in a study of CD8+ T cells in alopecia areata. Treatment given: oral pan-JAK inhibitor, 5-10 mg twice daily. Extraction of RNA preceded its reverse transcription into cDNA, which served as the sequencing template. Using immunoSEQ multiplex PCR, the repertoire was profiled, and TCRdb retains in-frame clones only, with some absent. Altogether roughly 250,000 clones are present, around three fifths being singletons, with the ten largest covering roughly 0.93%. The sequencing used CD4+ T cells sorted from blood, collected around week 54, from a patient treated with tofacitinib. These receptor sequences come from a human donor with alopecia areata.

The chain couples TRBV5-4 to TRBJ2-3; perhaps D is TRBD1 or TRBD2 (5 bases each). Trimming stripped 4 bases from V and 5 bases from J, with 17 bases between. Per germline, CDR1 SGHNT and CDR2 YYREEE (reference sequence). CDR3 length: 15 amino acids. The CDR3 loop reads CASSDAGTARDTQYF. Written as DNA, the CDR3 is TGTGCCAGCAGCGACGCCGGGACGGCTCGAGATACGCAGTATTTT.

The chain uses TRBV7-9 and TRBJ2-5, with 9 nucleotides matching TRBD1. V shed 6 bases, J shed 0 bases, and the junction held 5 bases outside the gene matches. Germline CDR1 is SEHNR and CDR2 is FQNEAQ (reference sequence). This CDR3 spans 15 amino acids. CDR3 sequence: CASSTTGGNQETQYF. CDR3 in DNA: TGTGCCAGCAGTACGACAGGGGGTAACCAAGAGACCCAGTACTTC.

This chain joins TRBV2 and TRBJ1-2; unclear D gene. V shed 0 bases and J shed 4 bases, with 9 bases lying between them. The V gene's germline CDR1 is SNHLY and CDR2 FYNNEI. The CDR3 is 14 amino acids. The CDR3 coding sequence is TGTGCCAGCAGTGAAGCCGCAGGCCGCTATGGCTACACCTTC. This translates into CASSEAAGRYGYTF.

The CDR3 protein is CASSSGGYGYTF. The CDR3 DNA reads TGTGCCAGCAGCTCCGGGGGCTATGGCTACACCTTC. The V and J genes are TRBV5-6 and TRBJ1-2, with TRBD1 as a possible D gene (5 bases). V lost 3 bases and J 4 bases, leaving 7 bases between the germline ends. Germline V gene data show CDR1 as SGHDT and CDR2 as YYEEEE. The CDR3 spans 12 residues.

The chain uses TRBV9 and TRBJ2-1, with D possibly being TRBD1 (7 bases). Germline V gene data show CDR1 as SGDLS and CDR2 as YYNGEE. Trimming left V 2 bases short and J 6 bases short, with 15 bases between. This CDR3 contains 15 residues. The DNA of the CDR3 is TGTGCCAGCAGCGTCCAGGGGGGCCGGTCCAATGAGCAGTTCTTC. Encoded protein: CASSVQGGRSNEQFF.